This T cell receptor (beta chain) was identified in a study of blood T cell repertoires in COVID-19. Study context: Sample material is recorded as cDNA or gDNA derived from T cells, B-cell-depleted T cells, or PBMCs.

Data came from immunoSEQ multiplex PCR; TCRdb stores just in-frame clones and leaves some out. The sample yields 300,000 to 400,000 clones, approximately 90% seen once. The TCR comes from a woman aged 18-29 years who had recovered from COVID-19. Material: peripheral blood.

This CDR3 reads CATRDRGDTEAFF. For the CDR3, the DNA is TGTGCCACTAGGGACAGGGGAGACACTGAAGCTTTCTTT. The J gene is TRBJ1-1, the V gene TRBV24-1; 10 bases match TRBD1. The V gene end was trimmed by 10 bases and the J gene end by 3 bases; junction bases not matched to a gene: 4. Germline V gene lookup returns CDR1 KGHDR and CDR2 SFDVKD. This CDR3 is built from 13 residues.